The 32 T cell receptor beta chains below were found in one sample sequenced in a study of PD-1 blockade in classical Hodgkin lymphoma. Relapse was seen in all patients after autologous stem cell transplantation, and brentuximab vedotin exposure was variable. The table came from immunoSEQ multiplex PCR; TCRdb's copy has only in-frame clones and leaves some out. The sample holds about 53,000 clones; over 70% are singletons and the top ten take about 16%. This sample comprised peripheral blood mononuclear cells (PBMCs), obtained at baseline. These receptors were obtained from a human donor with classical Hodgkin lymphoma.

The gene calls are TRBV19 and TRBJ2-7; tentatively, D is TRBD1 (7 bases). CDR1 is LNHDA, CDR2 SQIVND, per germline (reference sequence). The CDR3 is made up of 14 amino acids. V was clipped by 6 bases and J by 5 bases, with 17 bases between them. CDR3 nucleotide sequence: TGTGCCAGTAGACCAGGGGGGACAATCAACGAGCAGTACTTC. Its protein is CASRPGGTINEQYF.

This rearrangement joins TRBV25-1 to TRBJ2-5; 14 bases map to TRBD2. Trimming at V came to 8 bases and at J to 6 bases, leaving 8 bases not matched to a gene. This CDR3 comprises 15 residues. Germline assignment: CDR1 MGHDK and CDR2 SYGVNS. CDR3 coding DNA: TGTGCCAGCGGGGGACTAGCGGGAGCTAGTAAGACCCAGTACTTC. This sequence encodes CASGGLAGASKTQYF.

This clone was observed a single time. J is TRBJ2-1 and V is TRBV15, with 7 bases matching TRBD2. V trimming: 5 bases; J trimming: 3 bases; junction bases outside the gene matches: 13. Germline loops: CDR1 LNHNV, CDR2 YYDKDF (reference sequence). The CDR3 contains 17 residues. DNA for the CDR3: TGTGCCACCAGCCGACCTCCCGGGACTAACGTCTACAATGAGCAGTTCTTC. It translates to CATSRPPGTNVYNEQFF.

V and J are TRBV6-5 and TRBJ2-7, with TRBD2 matching 11 bases. Germline-derived CDR1 and CDR2 are MNHEY and SVGAGI. The junction had 4 bases not matched to a gene; V was cut back by 5 bases and J by 1 base. The CDR3 runs 15 residues. The CDR3 sequence is CASSHRLAGSYEQYF. The DNA of the CDR3 is TGTGCCAGCAGTCACCGACTAGCGGGATCCTACGAGCAGTACTTC.

This clone was observed a few times. V and J are TRBV9 and TRBJ1-1, with D unclear. Trimming took off 0 bases at V and 3 bases at J, with 6 bases between the two ends. The CDR3 spans 13 residues. In germline, CDR1 is SGDLS, CDR2 YYNGEE. The CDR3 DNA sequence: TGTGCCAGCAGCGTAGACAGCTACACTGAAGCTTTCTTT. It yields the protein CASSVDSYTEAFF.

The rearrangement joins TRBV7-9 to TRBJ1-1; maybe TRBD1 (6 bases). The CDR3 is 14 amino acids. Germline V lookup: CDR1 SEHNR, CDR2 FQNEAQ (reference sequence). V gave up 0 bases and J gave up 1 base, with 6 bases separating them. CDR3 DNA sequence: TGTGCCAGCAGCTTAGCAGGGGGGAACACTGAAGCTTTCTTT. Protein: CASSLAGGNTEAFF.

This chain uses TRBV7-3 with TRBJ1-1; no definite D call. V was cut by 3 bases and J by 2 bases, with 7 bases left in between. Germline V gene data show CDR1 as SGHTA and CDR2 as FQGTGA. The CDR3 runs to 13 residues. In DNA form, the CDR3 reads TGTGCCAGCAGCTTCGCTTTTAACACTGAAGCTTTCTTT. It translates to CASSFAFNTEAFF.

V gene TRBV7-2 combines with J gene TRBJ2-1; 7 nucleotides match TRBD2. Trimming cost V 5 bases and J 4 bases; bases outside gene matches: 11. CDR1 and CDR2 from the germline V gene are SGHTA and FQGNSA. The CDR3 has 16 residues. The CDR3 loop reads CASSPRRSGAYNEQFF. The CDR3 coding sequence is TGTGCCAGCAGCCCACGGCGGAGCGGGGCTTACAATGAGCAGTTCTTC.

This clone is a singleton in its sample. The chain links TRBV7-2 to TRBJ1-2; D unclear. Trimming removed 0 bases at V and 3 bases at J, with 17 bases between. Germline CDR1 reads SGHTA; CDR2 reads FQGNSA. The CDR3 extends over 17 amino acids. The CDR3 sequence: CASSLAAPTGSDYGYTF. The CDR3 coding sequence is TGTGCCAGCAGCTTAGCGGCACCAACGGGGTCGGACTATGGCTACACCTTC.

The chain joins TRBV30 to TRBJ2-4, with D perhaps matching TRBD2 (5 bases). Trimming took 2 bases from V and 3 from J, leaving 17 bases between them. The CDR3 runs to 16 residues. Per germline, CDR1 GTSNPN and CDR2 SVGIG (reference sequence). CDR3 loop: CAWSNWWERGKNIQYF. For the CDR3, the DNA is TGTGCCTGGAGTAATTGGTGGGAGCGTGGCAAAAACATTCAGTACTTC.

The genes are TRBV4-1 and TRBJ2-6, with D tentatively TRBD1 (5 bases). With 3 bases removed from V and 0 bases from J, the gap between germline ends came to 12 bases. Germline CDR1 reads MGHRA; CDR2 reads YSYEKL. The CDR3 runs to 17 residues. CDR3 in DNA: TGCGCCAGCAGCCATTCGGACACACTCTCTGGGGCCAACGTCCTGACTTTC. This codes for CASSHSDTLSGANVLTF.

The J gene is TRBJ1-3, the V gene TRBV6-6; D unclear. Deletions cut 6 bases from V and 0 bases from J, with 12 bases between. CDR3 length: 15 amino acids. Looked up from germline, CDR1 is MNHNY and CDR2 is SVGAGI (reference sequence). CDR3 coding DNA: TGTGCCAGCAGCCGGAAACAGAGCTCTGGAAACACCATATATTTT. Translation gives CASSRKQSSGNTIYF.

The J gene is TRBJ1-1, the V gene TRBV6-5, with D possibly matching TRBD1 (5 bases). V gave up 4 bases and J gave up 1 base, with 10 bases separating them. The CDR3 covers 14 residues. CDR1 is MNHEY and CDR2 is SVGAGI in the germline V gene. In DNA, the CDR3 is TGTGCCAGCAGTTCCAGGGTTAGGAACACTGAAGCTTTCTTT. Its translation is CASSSRVRNTEAFF.

The J gene is TRBJ2-5, the V gene TRBV6-5; TRBD2 matches at 8 bases. V trimming: 2 bases; J trimming: 1 base; junction bases outside the gene matches: 6. The CDR3 contains 16 residues. Germline assignment: CDR1 MNHEY and CDR2 SVGAGI. Here the CDR3 reads CASSYNGGAPQETQYF. In DNA, the CDR3 is TGTGCCAGCAGTTACAACGGGGGGGCCCCCCAAGAGACCCAGTACTTC.

The V and J genes are TRBV5-1 and TRBJ2-7; 11 bases match TRBD2. The junction had 6 bases not matched to a gene; V was cut back by 4 bases and J by 3 bases. Germline-derived CDR1 and CDR2 are SGHRS and YFSETQ. This CDR3 has 15 residues. CDR3 sequence (DNA): TGCGCCAGCAGCCTTAGCGGGAGGGATAGCTACGAGCAGTACTTC. Residues: CASSLSGRDSYEQYF.

The chain has TRBV18 and TRBJ2-1; 10 bases map to TRBD2. This CDR3 comprises 15 residues. The J segment lost 8 bases and the V segment lost 6 bases, leaving 10 bases of the junction unmatched. CDR1 is KGHSH, CDR2 LQKENI, per germline. DNA for the CDR3: TGTGCCAGCTCGCTACGACTAGCGGGTTATCATGAGCAGTTCTTC. Protein: CASSLRLAGYHEQFF. The full variable domain, with the rest looked up from reference TRBV18 and TRBJ2-1, is NAGVMQNPRHLVRRRGQEARLRCSPMKGHSHVYWYRQLPEEGLKFMVYLQKENIIDESGMPKERFSAEFPKEGPSILRIQQVVRGDSAAYFCASSLRLAGYHEQFFGPGTRLTVL.

The V call is TRBV19, the J call TRBJ2-1; 11 bases map to TRBD2. J lost 5 bases, V lost 6 bases, and 6 bases had no gene match. The CDR3 runs 15 residues. The germline gives CDR1 LNHDA, CDR2 SQIVND (reference sequence). The CDR3 protein is CASSLAGGPHNEQFF. CDR3 in DNA: TGTGCCAGTAGCTTAGCGGGAGGGCCCCACAATGAGCAGTTCTTC.

This clone was seen more than once but under ten times. The chain uses TRBV29-1 and TRBJ1-2; D may be TRBD1 (6 bases). With 4 bases removed from V and 8 bases from J, the gap between germline ends came to 14 bases. Germline values: CDR1 SQVTM, CDR2 ANQGSEA. There are 12 residues in the CDR3. CDR3 in amino acids: CSVARNRDGYTF. CDR3 nucleotide sequence: TGCAGCGTTGCCAGAAACAGGGACGGCTACACCTTC.

The V call is TRBV5-4, the J call TRBJ2-3; 7 positions match TRBD1. Germline V CDR1 and CDR2: SGHNT, YYREEE (reference sequence). The length of the CDR3 is 17 residues. Germline trimming cut 3 bases from V and 2 bases from J; bases unmatched to any gene: 12. The CDR3 protein is CASSSGGQRRFTDTQYF. CDR3 DNA sequence: TGTGCCAGCAGCTCTGGGGGACAGCGGAGGTTCACAGATACGCAGTATTTT.

The chain has TRBV11-3 and TRBJ1-3; no clear D. The CDR3 has 15 amino acids. Trimming pared 4 bases from V and 0 bases from J, leaving 10 bases between. Germline assignment: CDR1 SGHNT and CDR2 YENEEA. The DNA of the CDR3 is TGTGCCAGCAGCTCCCGGGCGGGCTCTGGAAACACCATATATTTT. Amino acids: CASSSRAGSGNTIYF.

The CDR3, as DNA: TGTGCCATCAGTAAGGATAAAGCCAAAAACATTCAGTACTTC. Translated: CAISKDKAKNIQYF. V is TRBV10-3 and J is TRBJ2-4; no definite D call. Germline V gives CDR1 ENHRY, CDR2 SYGVKD. Trimming shortened V by 5 bases and J by 0 bases, and 8 bases separated the two germline ends. The CDR3 spans 14 residues.

J is TRBJ2-7 and V is TRBV21-1. TRBV21-1 is a known pseudogene. The CDR3 consists of 15 residues. CDR3 bases: TGTGCCAGCAGCATCTACGGGACCGCATCCTACGAGCAGTACTTC. Translation: CASSIYGTASYEQYF.

The chain employs TRBV19 and TRBJ2-7, with TRBD1 as a possible D gene (5 bases). Germline-derived CDR1 and CDR2 are LNHDA and SQIVND (reference sequence). The CDR3 loop spans 14 amino acids. Trimming removed 6 bases from V and 0 bases from J, with 12 bases in between. CDR3 in amino acids: CASSHGAGSYEQYF. In DNA form, the CDR3 reads TGTGCCAGTAGCCATGGGGCCGGCTCCTACGAGCAGTACTTC.

The J gene is TRBJ2-5, the V gene TRBV5-4; TRBD1 agrees at 7 bases. CDR1 and CDR2 (germline): SGHNT, YYREEE (reference sequence). This CDR3 has 14 residues. V lost 4 bases and J lost 7; bases outside the gene matches: 10. CDR3 region: CASSLDRALRTQYF. The DNA for the CDR3 is TGTGCCAGCAGCCTCGACAGGGCCCTCAGGACCCAGTACTTC.

The chain couples TRBV7-9 to TRBJ2-3; 7 bases match TRBD2. The junction had 5 bases not matched to a gene; V was cut back by 1 base and J by 4 bases. The CDR3 is made up of 15 amino acids. Germline V gene sequence: CDR1 SEHNR, CDR2 FQNEAQ (reference sequence). The CDR3 nucleotides read TGTGCCAGCAGCTTAGGCGGGAGTATGGCAGATACGCAGTATTTT. The encoded protein is CASSLGGSMADTQYF.

V is TRBV7-8 and J is TRBJ2-5; 14 bases map to TRBD2. Trimming took 5 bases from V and 5 from J; bases not matched to a gene: 10. Germline CDR1 and CDR2: SGHVS and FQNEAQ. The CDR3 loop spans 17 amino acids. CDR3 sequence reads: CASSRRGLAGAGETQYF. CDR3 sequence (DNA): TGTGCCAGCAGCCGAAGGGGACTAGCGGGAGCGGGCGAGACCCAGTACTTC.

The V and J genes are TRBV19 and TRBJ2-5; D remains unclear. V was clipped by 5 bases and J by 3 bases, with 10 bases between them. The CDR3 contains 13 residues. Germline CDR1 and CDR2: LNHDA and SQIVND (reference sequence). DNA for the CDR3: TGTGCCAGTAGTTCCACAGCCAAAGAGACCCAGTACTTC. This sequence encodes CASSSTAKETQYF.

This rearrangement joins TRBV4-2 to TRBJ2-3; 9 bases are shared with TRBD2. Trimming at V came to 0 bases and at J to 1 base, leaving 5 bases not matched to a gene. The CDR3 sequence is 17 residues long. In germline, CDR1 is LGHNA, CDR2 YNFKEQ. The CDR3 reads CASSQDGAGGGTDTQYF. The CDR3 nucleotides are TGTGCCAGCAGCCAAGACGGAGCGGGAGGAGGCACAGATACGCAGTATTTT.

The V call is TRBV4-1, the J call TRBJ2-1, with D unclear. Trimming cost V 3 bases and J 4 bases, with 4 bases left between them. This CDR3 has 12 residues. CDR1 MGHRA and CDR2 YSYEKL come from the germline V gene. CDR3 in amino acids: CASSQLYNEQFF. The CDR3 DNA is TGCGCCAGCAGCCAGTTATACAATGAGCAGTTCTTC.

The chain uses TRBV11-3 and TRBJ2-1; the D gene is possibly TRBD2 (6 bases). Trimming removed 8 bases from V and 5 bases from J, with 13 bases in between. The V gene's germline CDR1 is SGHNT and CDR2 YENEEA. CDR3 length: 13 residues. CDR3: CASGIAAHNEQFF. CDR3 bases: TGTGCCAGCGGGATAGCGGCACACAATGAGCAGTTCTTC.

V is TRBV6-5 and J is TRBJ1-5; D ambiguous. CDR1 and CDR2 (germline): MNHEY, SVGAGI. Trimming took 0 bases from V and 5 from J, leaving 5 bases between them. This CDR3 spans 13 amino acids. This chain's CDR3 is CASSYSEHQPQHF. CDR3 nucleotides: TGTGCCAGCAGTTACTCCGAACATCAGCCCCAGCATTTT.

The gene calls are TRBV5-4 and TRBJ1-2, with D uncertain. The CDR3 covers 11 residues. In germline, CDR1 is SGHNT, CDR2 YYREEE (reference sequence). The V end lost 5 bases, the J end lost 5 bases, and 7 bases lay between the germline ends. The CDR3 loop is CASRDWYGYTF. DNA for the CDR3: TGTGCCAGCAGAGATTGGTATGGCTACACCTTC. Full variable domain (outside the CDR3, taken from reference TRBV5-4 and TRBJ1-2): ETGVTQSPTHLIKTRGQQVTLRCSSQSGHNTVSWYQQALGQGPQFIFQYYREEENGRGNFPPRFSGLQFPNYSSELNVNALELDDSALYLCASRDWYGYTFGSGTRLTVV.